What follows is one T cell receptor (beta chain) and its context. Antigen unknown. With MiXCR, TCRdb reprocessed the PCR reads. The data hold about 53,000 clones, with 20% to 25% observed a single time. The data were obtained in a study of metastatic and nonmetastatic thyroid tumors. Study-wide points: The study reportedly found significantly higher TCR beta diversity in malignant thyroid tumors than benign nodules, in blood and tumor.

V lost 1 base, J lost 4 bases, and 20 bases stayed unmatched. Germline V gene data show CDR1 as SGHNT and CDR2 as YENEEA. The CDR3 consists of 20 residues. No treatment of any kind had been given to any patient before thyroid surgery. V and J are TRBV11-3 and TRBJ2-7, with 9 bases that match TRBD2. This TCR derives from a female donor with papillary thyroid cancer or a benign thyroid nodule (not recorded which). Some clones in this sample may be carry-over from other donors' samples. Sample: blood. The CDR3 sequence: CASSLGFGPASGIARYEQYF. CDR3 nucleotides: TGTGCCAGCAGCTTAGGATTCGGTCCGGCTAGCGGGATTGCTCGGTACGAGCAGTACTTC.